These 7 T cell receptor beta chains originate from one sample sequenced in a study of PD-1 blockade in classical Hodgkin lymphoma. Each and every patient relapsed after autologous stem cell transplantation, and patients got differing brentuximab vedotin exposure. Clones were sequenced by immunoSEQ multiplex PCR, and TCRdb holds only the in-frame ones, with some missing. Among approximately 12,000 clones listed, less than 90% were seen once. The starting material was peripheral blood mononuclear cells (PBMCs), obtained at baseline. All receptors come from a human donor with classical Hodgkin lymphoma.

This chain joins TRBV11-2 and TRBJ2-2; no definite D call. V shed 5 bases and J shed 5 bases, with 12 bases lying between them. CDR1 is SGHAT, CDR2 FQNNGV, per germline. This CDR3 has 14 amino acids. CDR3 bases: TGTGCCAGCAGCCCCGCCCAGCTGACCGGGGAGCTGTTTTTT. It yields the protein CASSPAQLTGELFF.

The chain is built from TRBV10-1 and TRBJ2-5; 7 nucleotides line up with TRBD1. This CDR3 has 16 amino acids. Per germline, CDR1 WNHNN and CDR2 SYGVQD (reference sequence). Trimming at V came to 0 bases and at J to 1 base, leaving 5 bases not matched to a gene. In DNA, the CDR3 is TGCGCCAGCAGTGAGTCGGTGGCAGGGGGCCAAGAGACCCAGTACTTC. Amino acid sequence: CASSESVAGGQETQYF.

The chain couples TRBV4-2 to TRBJ1-5, with 7 bases fitting TRBD1. CDR3 length: 15 amino acids. Germline CDR1 reads LGHNA; CDR2 reads YNFKEQ. The V and J ends lost 0 bases and 7 bases, in that order; junction bases with no gene match: 6. The CDR3 protein is CASSQDNRGWQPQHF. In DNA, the CDR3 is TGTGCCAGCAGCCAAGACAACAGGGGATGGCAGCCCCAGCATTTT.

The rearrangement uses TRBV7-2 and TRBJ2-7; possible D gene TRBD2, 5 bases. V was cut by 4 bases and J by 4 bases, with 8 bases left in between. The germline CDR1 and CDR2 sequences are SGHTA and FQGNSA. The CDR3 runs 12 residues. The CDR3 region is CASSYGEYEQYF. The CDR3 coding sequence is TGTGCCAGCAGCTATGGGGAGTACGAGCAGTACTTC.

V usage is TRBV9 and J usage is TRBJ2-5; 14 positions agree with TRBD2. Germline-derived CDR1 and CDR2 are SGDLS and YYNGEE. J was trimmed by 7 bases and V by 4 bases; bases with no gene match: 6. The CDR3 consists of 15 residues. CDR3 in DNA: TGTGCCAGCAGCTCGGGACTAGCGGGGGCGGGGACCCAGTACTTC. Amino acids: CASSSGLAGAGTQYF.

The chain recombines TRBV9 with TRBJ2-4, with D possibly TRBD2 on 6 matching bases. The CDR3 runs to 13 residues. Trimming removed 2 bases at V and 5 bases at J, with 8 bases between. Germline loops: CDR1 SGDLS, CDR2 YYNGEE. CDR3 sequence: CASSVPGENIQYF. The CDR3 nucleotides read TGTGCCAGCAGCGTCCCGGGGGAAAACATTCAGTACTTC.

The gene calls are TRBV5-5 and TRBJ2-6; D possibly corresponds to TRBD2 (6 bases). Trimming took 1 base from V and 0 from J, leaving 11 bases between them. CDR3 length: 17 residues. Germline V gives CDR1 SGHKS, CDR2 YYEKEE (reference sequence). DNA of the CDR3: TGTGCCAGCAGCTTGCTCGTGGGGGGCTCTGGGGCCAACGTCCTGACTTTC. The encoded protein is CASSLLVGGSGANVLTF.